This T cell receptor beta chain was identified in a study of T cell responses to AZD1222 COVID-19 vaccine. Study-level results: Donors in the cohort were predominantly white British and more often female, and clonal diversity was possibly underestimated.

Some clones are missing from TCRdb's copy, which holds only in-frame ones; the method was immunoSEQ multiplex PCR. The sample lists tens of thousands of clones, more than 60% occurring once. Regarding this clone: As yet, its antigen is unknown.

The V gene end was trimmed by 7 bases and the J gene end by 7 bases; junction bases not matched to a gene: 15. From germline, CDR1 is SEHNR and CDR2 FQNEAQ (reference sequence). The CDR3 is made up of 17 amino acids. The sequencing used peripheral blood, collected on day 0 of MenACWY control vaccination. This receptor was identified in an adult in good health. The V call is TRBV7-9, the J call TRBJ2-1; 11 bases are a match to TRBD2. CDR3 DNA sequence: TGTGCCAGCACCCCCAAGCGGCTAGCGGGAGGAGGGAATGAGCAGTTCTTC. It specifies CASTPKRLAGGGNEQFF. The complete variable domain, with remaining parts taken from reference TRBV7-9 and TRBJ2-1, reads DTGVSQNPRHKITKRGQNVTFRCDPISEHNRLYWYRQTLGQGPEFLTYFQNEAQLEKSRLLSDRFSAERPKGSFSTLEIQRTEQGDSAMYLCASTPKRLAGGGNEQFFGPGTRLTVL.